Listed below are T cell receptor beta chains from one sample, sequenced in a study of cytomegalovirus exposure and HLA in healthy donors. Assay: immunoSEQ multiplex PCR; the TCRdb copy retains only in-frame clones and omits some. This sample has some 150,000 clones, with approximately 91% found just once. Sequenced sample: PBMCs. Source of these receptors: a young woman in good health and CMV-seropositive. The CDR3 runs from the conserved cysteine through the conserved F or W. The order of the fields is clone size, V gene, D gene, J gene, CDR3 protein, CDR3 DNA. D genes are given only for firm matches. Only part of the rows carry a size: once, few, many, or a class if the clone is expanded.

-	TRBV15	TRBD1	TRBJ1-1	CATSRDPSLTGHTEAFF	TGTGCCACCAGCAGAGATCCTTCCCTGACAGGGCACACTGAAGCTTTCTTT
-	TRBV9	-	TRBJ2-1	CASSPRAGMDLYEQFF	TGTGCCAGCAGCCCCAGGGCCGGAATGGATCTATATGAGCAGTTCTTC
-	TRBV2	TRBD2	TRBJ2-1	CASRAPVAGGNEQFF	TGTGCCAGCAGGGCACCGGTAGCGGGGGGCAATGAGCAGTTCTTC
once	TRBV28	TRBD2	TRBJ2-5	CASSTTRGGRKTQYF	TGTGCCAGCAGTACCACCCGGGGGGGAAGGAAGACCCAGTACTTC
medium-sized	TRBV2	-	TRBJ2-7	CASTMREEQVGEQYF	TGTGCCAGCACCATGAGGGAGGAGCAAGTCGGTGAGCAGTACTTC
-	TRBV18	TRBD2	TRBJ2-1	CASYRTAGERNEQFF	TGTGCCAGCTACCGCACAGCGGGAGAGAGGAATGAGCAGTTCTTC
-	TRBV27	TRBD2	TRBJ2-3	CASREFSGRRTDTQYF	TGTGCCAGCAGGGAGTTTAGCGGGAGACGCACAGATACGCAGTATTTT
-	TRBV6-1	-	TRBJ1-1	CASTEVVDTEAFF	TGTGCCAGCACCGAGGTGGTGGACACTGAAGCTTTCTTT
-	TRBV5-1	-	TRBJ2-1	CASSTQGIRDHNEQFF	TGCGCCAGCAGCACCCAAGGTATCCGGGATCACAATGAGCAGTTCTTC
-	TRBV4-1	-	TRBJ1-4	CASSPSLGRGVEKLFF	TGCGCCAGCAGCCCAAGTCTAGGCAGGGGTGTTGAAAAACTGTTTTTT
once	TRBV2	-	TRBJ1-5	CASSDSRNQPQHF	TGTGCCAGCAGTGATAGCAGAAATCAGCCCCAGCATTTT
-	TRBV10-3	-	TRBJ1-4	CAISESRGLSNEKLFF	TGTGCCATCAGTGAGTCGAGAGGGCTCAGTAATGAAAAACTGTTTTTT
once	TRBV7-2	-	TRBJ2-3	CASSFYLSGDTQYF	TGTGCCAGCAGCTTCTATCTCAGCGGTGATACGCAGTATTTT
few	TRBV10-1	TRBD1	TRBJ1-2	CASSEYRTGVYGYTF	TGCGCCAGCAGTGAGTATAGGACAGGCGTCTATGGCTACACCTTC
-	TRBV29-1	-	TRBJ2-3	CSVESPGGTDTQYF	TGCAGCGTTGAGTCGCCAGGAGGTACAGATACGCAGTATTTT
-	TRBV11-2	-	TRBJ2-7	CASSLGGTYYEQYF	TGTGCCAGCAGCTTAGGCGGGACTTACTACGAGCAGTACTTC
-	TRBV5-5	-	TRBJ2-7	CASSLGSSYEQYF	TGTGCCAGCAGCTTGGGGAGTTCCTACGAGCAGTACTTC
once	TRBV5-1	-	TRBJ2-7	CASSLGAGEEYF	TGCGCCAGCAGCTTGGGGGCCGGGGAGGAGTACTTC
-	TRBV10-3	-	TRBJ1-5	CAISESGEGVHPQHF	TGTGCCATCAGTGAGTCTGGAGAGGGGGTTCATCCCCAGCATTTT
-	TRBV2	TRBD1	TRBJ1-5	CASRDRGQPQHF	TGTGCCAGCCGGGACAGGGGCCAGCCCCAGCATTTT
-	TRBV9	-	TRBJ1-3	CASSVEARGLSSSGNTIYF	TGTGCCAGCAGCGTAGAAGCAAGAGGGCTCAGTTCCTCTGGAAACACCATATATTTT
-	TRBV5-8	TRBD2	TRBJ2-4	CASSLASGSGGIQYF	TGTGCCAGCAGCTTGGCTAGCGGGAGTGGCGGCATTCAGTACTTC
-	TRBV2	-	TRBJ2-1	CASSAFGDNEQFF	TGTGCCAGCAGTGCCTTCGGGGACAATGAGCAGTTCTTC
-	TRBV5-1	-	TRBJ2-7	CASSLWAEGATYEQYF	TGCGCCAGCAGCTTGTGGGCCGAAGGGGCTACTTACGAGCAGTACTTC
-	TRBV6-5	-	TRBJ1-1	CASSQTANTEAFF	TGTGCCAGCAGCCAGACAGCGAACACTGAAGCTTTCTTT
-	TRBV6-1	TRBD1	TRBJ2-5	CASSRTGQLGETQYF	TGTGCCAGCAGCCGGACAGGCCAATTGGGAGAGACCCAGTACTTC
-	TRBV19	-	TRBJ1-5	CASSIEAVFSNQPQHF	TGTGCCAGTAGTATAGAGGCAGTATTTAGCAATCAGCCCCAGCATTTT
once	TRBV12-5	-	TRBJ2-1	CASGLGYGKSDEQFF	TGTGCTAGTGGCTTAGGGTACGGGAAGAGCGATGAGCAGTTCTTC
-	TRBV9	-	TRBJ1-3	CASSVGPGGSGNTIYF	TGTGCCAGCAGCGTAGGGCCCGGGGGCTCTGGAAACACCATATATTTT
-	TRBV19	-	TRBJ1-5	CASSGGEVIGNQPQHF	TGTGCCAGTAGTGGAGGGGAGGTAATCGGGAATCAGCCCCAGCATTTT
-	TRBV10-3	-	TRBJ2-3	CAISQGSETDTQYF	TGTGCCATCAGCCAGGGTTCTGAAACAGATACGCAGTATTTT
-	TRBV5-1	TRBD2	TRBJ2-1	CASSARLAANNEQFF	TGCGCCAGCAGCGCAAGACTAGCGGCGAACAATGAGCAGTTCTTC
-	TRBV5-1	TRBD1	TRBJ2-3	CASSPGQGTDTQYF	TGCGCCAGCAGCCCTGGACAGGGGACAGATACGCAGTATTTT
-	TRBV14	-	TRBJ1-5	CASSQGEYSNQPQHF	TGTGCCAGCAGCCAAGGCGAATATAGCAATCAGCCCCAGCATTTT
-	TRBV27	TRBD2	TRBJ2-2	CASCRLAEIANTGELFF	TGTGCCAGCTGTCGGCTAGCGGAGATAGCGAACACCGGGGAGCTGTTTTTT
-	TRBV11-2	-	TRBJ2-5	CASSLVSSGAETQYF	TGTGCCAGCAGCTTAGTATCGTCGGGTGCGGAGACCCAGTACTTC
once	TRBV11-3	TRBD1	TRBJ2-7	CASGNRGISYEQYF	TGTGCCAGCGGAAACAGGGGAATCTCCTACGAGCAGTACTTC
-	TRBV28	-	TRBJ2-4	CASSLRGRWSIQYF	TGTGCCAGCAGTTTAAGAGGGAGATGGAGCATTCAGTACTTC
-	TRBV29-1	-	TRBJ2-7	CSVSGDYEQYF	TGCAGCGTGTCCGGTGACTACGAGCAGTACTTC
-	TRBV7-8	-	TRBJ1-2	CASSRAVGGYGYTF	TGTGCCAGCAGCAGGGCCGTCGGGGGCTATGGCTACACCTTC
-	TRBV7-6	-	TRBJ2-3	CASSLNRVYTDTQYF	TGTGCCAGCAGCTTGAACAGGGTTTACACAGATACGCAGTATTTT
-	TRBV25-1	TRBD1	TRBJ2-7	CASEAGQGRYEQYF	TGTGCCAGCGAGGCGGGACAGGGGCGCTACGAGCAGTACTTC
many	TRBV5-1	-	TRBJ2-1	CASSLVVNNEQFF	TGCGCCAGCAGCTTGGTTGTAAACAATGAGCAGTTCTTC
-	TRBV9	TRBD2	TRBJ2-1	CASSPGLTYNEQFF	TGTGCCAGCAGCCCGGGACTAACCTACAATGAGCAGTTCTTC
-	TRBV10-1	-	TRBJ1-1	CASSRTGHTEAFF	TGCGCCAGCAGCAGGACTGGTCACACTGAAGCTTTCTTT
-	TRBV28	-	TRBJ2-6	CASSHRTAGANVLTF	TGTGCCAGCAGTCACCGTACAGCTGGGGCCAACGTCCTGACTTTC
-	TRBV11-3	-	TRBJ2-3	CASSLWTAGTDTQYF	TGTGCCAGCAGCCTCTGGACAGCAGGCACAGATACGCAGTATTTT
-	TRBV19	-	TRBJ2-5	CASSSLGYQETQYF	TGTGCCAGTAGTAGCCTAGGCTACCAAGAGACCCAGTACTTC